This TCR beta chain is from a study of T cells after yellow fever vaccination. V lost 7 bases and J lost 3, with 20 bases in between. The germline V gene has CDR1 SGHRS and CDR2 YFSETQ. This CDR3 is built from 15 residues. Study-wide results and caveats: Most clones from primary vaccination resurfaced after the booster (about 96% CD4, around 89% CD8).

MiXCR, applied by TCRdb to the 5' RACE reads, yields one record per CDR3 protein. This table has more than 300,000 distinct CDR3 sequences, roughly 10% appearing once. In this sample, this clonotype turned up a few times. Its antigen is as yet unknown. The J gene is TRBJ2-7, the V gene TRBV5-1; the D is unclear. The starting material was CD4+ T cells sorted from PBMCs, obtained 45 days after the yellow fever booster vaccination. The TCR was taken from a man aged 18 to 29 who received the YFV17D yellow fever vaccine. The CDR3 loop reads CASRLSGRPIYEQYF. CDR3 coding DNA: TGCGCCAGCCGTCTTTCGGGCAGGCCCATCTACGAGCAGTACTTC.